Following are 27 T cell receptor beta chains from one sample sequenced in a study of blood T cell repertoires in COVID-19. Assay used: immunoSEQ multiplex PCR; TCRdb lists only in-frame clones, some missing. The sample has roughly 330,000 clones, 85% to 90% seen once; the top ten hold 8% to 13%. Sequences were obtained from PBMCs or T cells enriched from blood (not recorded which). The receptors were gathered from a young woman who had recovered from COVID-19.

The V and J genes are TRBV6-1 and TRBJ1-2, with 9 bases fitting TRBD1. Losses at the gene ends were 3 bases for V and 4 bases for J; bases not matched to a gene: 6. The germline V gene has CDR1 MNHNS and CDR2 SASEGT. The CDR3 is 15 amino acids. CDR3 residues: CASSEGQGWSYGYTF. The CDR3 nucleotides are TGTGCCAGCAGTGAGGGACAGGGTTGGAGCTATGGCTACACCTTC.

This clone was observed a single time. The CDR3 protein is CASSSGRDTQYF. The CDR3 nucleotides read TGTGCCAGCAGCTCTGGGAGGGATACGCAGTATTTT. The chain joins TRBV7-9 to TRBJ2-3; TRBD2 is a possible D gene (6 bases). V lost 4 bases to trimming and J lost 6 bases, with 8 bases between them. There are 12 residues in the CDR3. CDR1 SEHNR and CDR2 FQNEAQ come from the germline V gene (reference sequence).

The CDR3 DNA follows: TGTGCCAGCAGCTTATATCTTACAGGGGACCTGCGGGAGCTGTTTTTT. It encodes CASSLYLTGDLRELFF. The chain employs TRBV7-9 and TRBJ2-2; TRBD1 matches 7 bases. CDR3 length equals 16 residues. The V and J ends lost 2 bases and 9 bases, in that order; junction bases with no gene match: 12. Looked up from germline, CDR1 is SEHNR and CDR2 is FQNEAQ (reference sequence). Full variable domain (remainder filled in from reference TRBV7-9 and TRBJ2-2): DTGVSQNPRHKITKRGQNVTFRCDPISEHNRLYWYRQTLGQGPEFLTYFQNEAQLEKSRLLSDRFSAERPKGSFSTLEIQRTEQGDSAMYLCASSLYLTGDLRELFFGEGSRLTVL.

V gene TRBV7-9 combines with J gene TRBJ2-7, with D perhaps TRBD2 (7 bases). This CDR3 contains 15 residues. V lost 4 bases, J lost 4 bases, and 17 bases lay in between. CDR1 and CDR2 (germline): SEHNR, FQNEAQ (reference sequence). The CDR3 DNA follows: TGTGCCAGCAGCTCTCGCGGGGGCTTGTCGTACGAGCAGTACTTC. This translates into CASSSRGGLSYEQYF.

The chain links TRBV10-2 to TRBJ1-5; 10 bases fit TRBD1. V gave up 7 bases and J gave up 4 bases; unmatched junction bases: 7. This CDR3 contains 15 residues. CDR1 is WSHSY and CDR2 is SAAADI in the germline V gene. CDR3 protein: CASTELGQGNQPQHF. For the CDR3, the DNA is TGCGCCAGCACCGAGCTGGGACAGGGGAATCAGCCCCAGCATTTT.

V gene TRBV28 combines with J gene TRBJ1-4; D is uncertain. Trimming removed 9 bases from V and 5 bases from J, with 7 bases in between. Germline CDR1 MDHEN, CDR2 SYDVKM. CDR3 length: 11 amino acids. The CDR3 DNA reads as TGTGCCAGTTCGGTGAATGAAAAACTGTTTTTT. As protein: CASSVNEKLFF.

CDR3 residues: CAWSRGASGTLTDTQYF. Here the CDR3 DNA reads TGTGCCTGGAGTAGGGGGGCTAGCGGGACTCTCACAGATACGCAGTATTTT. The genes are TRBV30 and TRBJ2-3; TRBD2 matches 9 bases. With 2 bases clipped from V and 2 bases from J, the junction kept 11 bases outside the gene matches. Per the germline V gene, CDR1 is GTSNPN and CDR2 is SVGIG (reference sequence). The CDR3 loop spans 17 amino acids.

The V gene is TRBV13, the J gene TRBJ2-7; D may be TRBD2 (7 bases). The CDR3 spans 14 residues. CDR1 PRHDT and CDR2 FYEKMQ come from the germline V gene (reference sequence). Trimming cost V 6 bases and J 2 bases, with 14 bases left between them. The CDR3 DNA follows: TGTGCCAGCAGGAGGGCGGGGGCCGCCTACGAGCAGTACTTC. This codes for CASRRAGAAYEQYF. Variable domain in full (rest from reference TRBV13 and TRBJ2-7): AAGVIQSPRHLIKEKRETATLKCYPIPRHDTVYWYQQGPGQDPQFLISFYEKMQSDKGSIPDRFSAQQFSDYHSELNMSSLELGDSALYFCASRRAGAAYEQYFGPGTRLTVT.

The chain is built from TRBV5-1 and TRBJ1-2, with D maybe TRBD1 (6 bases). V was pared by 2 bases and J by 6 bases, with 14 bases between. The CDR3 extends over 14 amino acids. The germline gives CDR1 SGHRS, CDR2 YFSETQ. The DNA for the CDR3 is TGCGCCAGCAGCTTACAGGGAAGGACAGATGGCTACACCTTC. This gives the protein CASSLQGRTDGYTF.

The chain couples TRBV6-5 to TRBJ1-2; TRBD1 agrees at 7 bases. J gave up 5 bases and V 11 bases, and 5 bases lay outside the gene matches. CDR3 size: 11 residues. CDR1 and CDR2 (germline): MNHEY, SVGAGI. The CDR3 protein is CAAGTAYGYTF. The CDR3 region has the DNA TGTGCCGCCGGGACAGCTTATGGCTACACCTTC.

This clone was observed a handful of times. This rearrangement joins TRBV9 to TRBJ1-1; the D gene is possibly TRBD1 (6 bases). Trimming removed 1 base at V and 4 bases at J, with 11 bases between. The CDR3 consists of 14 residues. Germline-derived CDR1 and CDR2 are SGDLS and YYNGEE. The CDR3 DNA follows: TGTGCCAGCAGCGTACTATCAGGGGCCACTGAAGCTTTCTTT. This sequence encodes CASSVLSGATEAFF.

The genes are TRBV6-2 or TRBV6-3 and TRBJ2-1; 9 bases are a match to TRBD2. CDR1 MNHEY and CDR2 SVGEGT come from the germline V gene. CDR3 length: 16 residues. The ends lost 3 bases at V and 4 bases at J; junction bases unmatched: 7. The CDR3 DNA reads TGTGCCAGCAGTTATGGAGCGGGGGGCCCATACAATGAGCAGTTCTTC. Protein: CASSYGAGGPYNEQFF.

This chain connects TRBV10-2 to TRBJ1-1; no clear D. Germline CDR1 is WSHSY and CDR2 is SAAADI. Trimming stripped 2 bases from V and 6 bases from J, with 7 bases between. The CDR3 runs 12 residues. As DNA, the CDR3 is TGCGCCAGCAGTGAGACGGACTCTGAAGCTTTCTTT. Amino acid sequence: CASSETDSEAFF.

This sequence joins TRBV4-1 and TRBJ2-7, with 9 positions matching TRBD1. The V segment lost 4 bases and the J segment 3 bases; nucleotides outside the gene matches: 7. This CDR3 is 15 amino acids long. In germline, CDR1 is MGHRA, CDR2 YSYEKL. CDR3 in DNA: TGCGCCAGCAGCCCCGGACAGGGGCCCATCTACGAGCAGTACTTC. Amino acid sequence: CASSPGQGPIYEQYF.

V gene TRBV30 combines with J gene TRBJ1-6; D uncertain. V was shortened by 4 bases and J by 0 bases, with 7 bases between the two germline ends. This CDR3 has 14 amino acids. In germline, CDR1 is GTSNPN, CDR2 SVGIG (reference sequence). The CDR3 region is CAWTESSYNSPLHF. The CDR3, as DNA: TGTGCCTGGACTGAGAGCTCCTATAATTCACCCCTCCACTTT.

The rearrangement links TRBV27 to TRBJ2-7; TRBD1 aligns across 12 bases. In germline, CDR1 is MNHEY, CDR2 SMNVEV (reference sequence). V was pared by 5 bases and J by 7 bases, with 6 bases of the junction left unmatched. There are 14 residues in the CDR3. The CDR3 reads CASSPGTGGREQYF. Here the CDR3 DNA reads TGTGCCAGCAGTCCCGGGACAGGGGGCCGGGAGCAGTACTTC.

The gene calls are TRBV28 and TRBJ1-4, with 10 bases aligning to TRBD1. This CDR3 contains 15 residues. Germline-derived CDR1 and CDR2 are MDHEN and SYDVKM. V dropped 5 bases and J dropped 5; count of bases not matched to a gene: 5. The CDR3 region has the DNA TGTGCCAGCAGTCCTGGGGGACAGGGGAATGAAAAACTGTTTTTT. Protein product: CASSPGGQGNEKLFF.

The chain uses TRBV5-1 and TRBJ2-7; the D gene is possibly TRBD1 (6 bases). The V and J ends lost 2 bases and 7 bases respectively, with 25 bases between them. The V gene's germline CDR1 is SGHRS and CDR2 YFSETQ. This CDR3 comprises 17 residues. The CDR3 DNA is TGCGCCAGCAGCTTCGTGACTTTAACAGGGTCGTCGAGGGAGCAGTACTTC. Its translation: CASSFVTLTGSSREQYF.

The CDR3 coding sequence is TGTGCCAGCAGCTTAGGGGTCCACCTTTCGGGGGAAGGAGTAGAGCAGTTCTTC. Translation gives CASSLGVHLSGEGVEQFF. The chain is built from TRBV11-3 and TRBJ2-1; the D gene is possibly TRBD2 (6 bases). V was cut by 1 base and J by 10 bases, with 26 bases left in between. Germline V gene data show CDR1 as SGHNT and CDR2 as YENEEA. CDR3 length equals 18 residues. The complete variable domain, with remaining parts taken from reference TRBV11-3 and TRBJ2-1, reads EAGVVQSPRYKIIEKKQPVAFWCNPISGHNTLYWYLQNLGQGPELLIRYENEEAVDDSQLPKDRFSAERLKGVDSTLKIQPAELGDSAVYLCASSLGVHLSGEGVEQFFGPGTRLTVL.

The rearrangement links TRBV15 to TRBJ2-5; D is ambiguous. CDR1 and CDR2 (germline): LNHNV, YYDKDF (reference sequence). The V gene lost 1 base and the J gene lost 0 bases, with 6 bases spanning the gap. This CDR3 has 14 amino acids. The CDR3 spells CATSRATHQETQYF. Here the CDR3 DNA reads TGTGCCACCAGCAGAGCGACACACCAAGAGACCCAGTACTTC. Using reference TRBV15 and TRBJ2-5 for the parts outside the CDR3, the full variable domain is DAMVIQNPRYQVTQFGKPVTLSCSQTLNHNVMYWYQQKSSQAPKLLFHYYDKDFNNEADTPDNFQSRRPNTSFCFLDIRSPGLGDTAMYLCATSRATHQETQYFGPGTRLLVL.

The chain recombines TRBV15 with TRBJ2-1; 10 bases map to TRBD2. The V segment lost 2 bases and the J segment 6 bases; nucleotides outside the gene matches: 4. CDR1 and CDR2 from the germline V gene are LNHNV and YYDKDF (reference sequence). This CDR3 is built from 15 residues. CDR3 amino acids: CATSRTSGVTNEQFF. The CDR3 DNA reads TGTGCCACCAGCAGAACTAGCGGGGTTACCAATGAGCAGTTCTTC.

J is TRBJ1-3 and V is TRBV3-1 (or the pseudogene TRBV3-2); D unclear. The germline V gene has CDR1 LGHDT and CDR2 YNNKEL (reference sequence). This CDR3 is built from 11 residues. V was pared by 1 base and J by 15 bases, with 10 bases between. DNA for the CDR3: TGTGCCAGCAGCCAAGTGACAAGGAAATATTTT. It codes for CASSQVTRKYF.

The V and J genes are TRBV7-8 and TRBJ1-2; maybe TRBD1 (6 bases). V lost 1 base, J lost 4 bases, and 13 bases lay in between. The V gene's germline CDR1 is SGHVS and CDR2 FQNEAQ. The CDR3 is 15 amino acids. CDR3 nucleotide sequence: TGTGCCAGCAGCTTAGTGGCGGGGGGCGGCTATGGCTACACCTTC. Residues: CASSLVAGGGYGYTF.

This clone was counted a single time. The CDR3, as DNA: TGCAGCGCCGACCCCGGGACAGGCTCGGGTGGCTACACCTTC. Protein sequence: CSADPGTGSGGYTF. The chain is built from TRBV29-1 and TRBJ1-2, with 8 positions matching TRBD1. The germline CDR1 and CDR2 sequences are SQVTM and ANQGSEA. J lost 7 bases, V lost 7 bases, and 14 bases had no gene match. The CDR3 loop spans 14 amino acids.

CDR3 amino acids: CASSLTPGSGQPQHF. In DNA, the CDR3 is TGCGCCAGCAGCCTTACGCCAGGGTCGGGTCAGCCCCAGCATTTT. V gene TRBV4-1 combines with J gene TRBJ1-5; possibly TRBD1 for D (5 bases). The CDR3 spans 15 residues. V was shortened by 4 bases and J by 6 bases, with 16 bases between the two germline ends. Per the germline V gene, CDR1 is MGHRA and CDR2 is YSYEKL.

The chain has TRBV27 and TRBJ1-1; 7 bases agree with TRBD1. This CDR3 contains 14 residues. Per germline, CDR1 MNHEY and CDR2 SMNVEV (reference sequence). Trimming removed 4 bases from V and 0 bases from J; junction bases left unmatched: 2. CDR3: CASSWGQMNTEAFF. DNA for the CDR3: TGTGCCAGCAGTTGGGGACAGATGAACACTGAAGCTTTCTTT.

The chain recombines TRBV19 with TRBJ1-1; D is unresolved. The CDR3 sequence is 12 residues long. V gave up 5 bases and J gave up 3 bases, with 7 bases separating them. Germline V CDR1 and CDR2: LNHDA, SQIVND (reference sequence). In DNA, the CDR3 is TGTGCCAGTAGTTGGGCCTACACTGAAGCTTTCTTT. It is translated as CASSWAYTEAFF.